The 20 T cell receptor beta chains listed next were all sequenced from one sample in a study of CD8 T cells in Susac syndrome. An amount of RNA that ranged from roughly 0.5 to 1 ug was reverse transcribed with random hexamers. In TCRdb, the immunoSEQ multiplex PCR reads were re-called with MiXCR into one record per CDR3 protein. The profile covers more than 55,000 distinct CDR3 sequences, with 96% appearing a single time and 0.095% to 0.12% taken by the ten largest. The sequenced sample was CD4+ T cells from PBMCs. These receptors came from a human donor with multiple sclerosis.

This clonotype was seen only once. The chain is built from TRBV6-1 and TRBJ2-5, with 10 positions matching TRBD1. Germline assignment: CDR1 MNHNS and CDR2 SASEGT. This CDR3 spans 15 amino acids. Trimming cost V 6 bases and J 4 bases; bases outside gene matches: 8. The CDR3 here is CASRAGDRGGETQYF. The DNA of the CDR3 is TGTGCCAGCAGAGCGGGGGACAGGGGCGGAGAGACCCAGTACTTC.

The rearrangement joins TRBV20-1 to TRBJ1-6; D remains ambiguous. Trimming shortened V by 8 bases and J by 9 bases, and 2 bases separated the two germline ends. The germline V gene has CDR1 DFQATT and CDR2 SNEGSKA (reference sequence). This CDR3 comprises 8 residues. The CDR3, as DNA: TGCAGTCCTTCACCCCTCCACTTT. Translation gives CSPSPLHF.

The chain couples TRBV5-1 to TRBJ1-1; tentative D call: TRBD1 (5 bases). There are 15 residues in the CDR3. Trimming removed 4 bases at V and 1 base at J, with 14 bases between. Germline assignment: CDR1 SGHRS and CDR2 YFSETQ. The CDR3 is CASSPELDRNTEAFF. The CDR3 DNA reads as TGCGCCAGCAGCCCAGAACTTGACAGGAACACTGAAGCTTTCTTT. Using reference TRBV5-1 and TRBJ1-1 for the parts outside the CDR3, the full variable domain is KAGVTQTPRYLIKTRGQQVTLSCSPISGHRSVSWYQQTPGQGLQFLFEYFSETQRNKGNFPGRFSGRQFSNSRSEMNVSTLELGDSALYLCASSPELDRNTEAFFGQGTRLTVV.

J is TRBJ2-7 and V is TRBV5-1, with a possible D match to TRBD1 (6 bases). Looked up from germline, CDR1 is SGHRS and CDR2 is YFSETQ. Trimming removed 0 bases at V and 3 bases at J, with 10 bases between. The CDR3 spans 14 residues. In nucleotides, the CDR3 is TGCGCCAGCAGCTTGGCAGGGGTCCGCTACGAGCAGTACTTC. This gives the protein CASSLAGVRYEQYF.

The V and J genes are TRBV3-1 and TRBJ1-3; 7 nucleotides align to TRBD1. The trim removed 4 bases at V and 2 bases at J, leaving 8 bases unmatched. Germline V gene lookup returns CDR1 LGHDT and CDR2 YNNKEL (reference sequence). The CDR3 runs 16 residues. The CDR3 spells CASSRSGGGAGNTIYF. As DNA, the CDR3 is TGTGCCAGCAGCCGAAGCGGAGGGGGCGCTGGAAACACCATATATTTT.

This clonotype has only one observation. The chain is built from TRBV20-1 and TRBJ1-5; 9 nucleotides agree with TRBD1. Germline loops: CDR1 DFQATT, CDR2 SNEGSKA (reference sequence). Trimming took 5 bases from V and 4 from J; bases not matched to a gene: 6. CDR3 size: 14 residues. The CDR3 DNA reads TGCAGTGCTGAGGGACAGGGCCGAAATCAGCCCCAGCATTTT. The encoded protein is CSAEGQGRNQPQHF.

The chain is built from TRBV5-4 and TRBJ2-5, with D unclear. CDR3 length: 14 residues. Germline V CDR1 and CDR2: SGHNT, YYREEE (reference sequence). Between the trimmed V and J ends, which lost 0 bases and 5 bases, there was a span of 11 bases. This chain's CDR3 is CASSLAGVVETQYF. For the CDR3, the DNA is TGTGCCAGCAGCTTGGCAGGCGTGGTGGAGACCCAGTACTTC. Drawing the rest from reference TRBV5-4 and TRBJ2-5, the complete variable domain is ETGVTQSPTHLIKTRGQQVTLRCSSQSGHNTVSWYQQALGQGPQFIFQYYREEENGRGNFPPRFSGLQFPNYSSELNVNALELDDSALYLCASSLAGVVETQYFGPGTRLLVL.

This rearrangement joins TRBV4-2 to TRBJ1-1; TRBD1 matches 9 bases. The germline CDR1 and CDR2 sequences are LGHNA and YNFKEQ. Losses at the gene ends were 4 bases for V and 4 bases for J; bases not matched to a gene: 7. CDR3 length: 15 amino acids. The CDR3 sequence: CASSPPGGQGTEAFF. The DNA for the CDR3 is TGTGCCAGCAGCCCCCCCGGGGGACAGGGCACTGAAGCTTTCTTT.

V and J are TRBV7-3 and TRBJ2-1, with 13 bases matching TRBD2. The CDR3 covers 17 residues. The junction had 5 bases not matched to a gene; V was cut back by 4 bases and J by 2 bases. Germline V lookup: CDR1 SGHTA, CDR2 FQGTGA. The CDR3 region is CASSSTSGGAPYNEQFF. The CDR3 DNA reads TGTGCCAGCAGCTCTACTAGCGGGGGGGCCCCCTACAATGAGCAGTTCTTC. Combining the CDR3 with reference TRBV7-3 and TRBJ2-1 gives the whole variable domain GAGVSQTPSNKVTEKGKYVELRCDPISGHTALYWYRQSLGQGPEFLIYFQGTGAADDSGLPNDRFFAVRPEGSVSTLKIQRTERGDSAVYLCASSSTSGGAPYNEQFFGPGTRLTVL.

This chain uses TRBV29-1 with TRBJ2-1; a weak D match, TRBD1 (7 bases). The germline V gene has CDR1 SQVTM and CDR2 ANQGSEA. The CDR3 extends over 16 amino acids. The V and J ends lost 7 bases and 0 bases respectively, with 19 bases between them. The CDR3 DNA is TGCAGCGCCACCTCGTACAGGGGAGGCTCCTACAATGAGCAGTTCTTC. Translating it yields CSATSYRGGSYNEQFF.

This rearrangement joins TRBV30 to TRBJ1-4; 9 bases agree with TRBD1. This CDR3 is built from 15 residues. Germline CDR1 is GTSNPN and CDR2 is SVGIG (reference sequence). The ends lost 2 bases at V and 7 bases at J; junction bases unmatched: 8. In DNA, the CDR3 is TGTGCCTGGAGTACAGAGGACAGGGGAGGTGAAAAACTGTTTTTT. Its translation is CAWSTEDRGGEKLFF.

The chain employs TRBV29-1 and TRBJ2-5, with 10 bases fitting TRBD1. V lost 5 bases and J lost 5; bases outside the gene matches: 8. There are 14 residues in the CDR3. Germline V gene data show CDR1 as SQVTM and CDR2 as ANQGSEA. The chain's CDR3 is CSVHDRGRKETQYF. The CDR3 nucleotides read TGCAGCGTTCATGACAGGGGGCGAAAGGAGACCCAGTACTTC.

The rearrangement uses TRBV30 and TRBJ2-7; TRBD2 matches at 12 bases. This CDR3 has 15 residues. In germline, CDR1 is GTSNPN, CDR2 SVGIG (reference sequence). V dropped 0 bases and J dropped 9; count of bases not matched to a gene: 9. The CDR3 here is CAWSVRLAGDLRQYF. The CDR3 nucleotides are TGTGCCTGGAGTGTAAGACTAGCGGGGGACCTACGGCAGTACTTC.

J is TRBJ2-5 and V is TRBV7-9, with a weak D call TRBD1 (5 bases). The germline CDR1 and CDR2 sequences are SEHNR and FQNEAQ (reference sequence). The CDR3 is 14 amino acids. Trimming stripped 2 bases from V and 2 bases from J, with 9 bases between. CDR3 nucleotides: TGTGCCAGCAGCTTACGTACAGGTCAAGAGACCCAGTACTTC. Translation: CASSLRTGQETQYF.

The rearrangement links TRBV18 to TRBJ2-7; D unresolved. This CDR3 is 15 amino acids long. Germline V gene sequence: CDR1 KGHSH, CDR2 LQKENI. With 8 bases removed from V and 3 bases from J, the gap between germline ends came to 20 bases. The CDR3 loop reads CASRVTDGPGYEQYF. The CDR3 region has the DNA TGTGCCAGCCGGGTAACCGATGGCCCGGGCTACGAGCAGTACTTC.

The chain recombines TRBV12-3 or TRBV12-4 with TRBJ1-1, with D maybe TRBD1 (6 bases). The CDR3 consists of 17 residues. Between the trimmed V and J ends, which lost 5 bases and 3 bases, there was a span of 22 bases. The CDR3 sequence: CASSRGAGAWEHTEAFF. DNA of the CDR3: TGTGCCAGCAGTCGGGGGGCAGGGGCGTGGGAGCACACTGAAGCTTTCTTT.

CDR3 in amino acids: CASSLLGLRETQYF. CDR3 nucleotides: TGTGCCAGCAGTTTATTGGGGCTACGGGAGACCCAGTACTTC. The chain couples TRBV28 to TRBJ2-5; a possible D gene is TRBD1 (5 bases). Trimming took 1 base from V and 5 from J, leaving 11 bases between them. Germline V gene data show CDR1 as MDHEN and CDR2 as SYDVKM. The CDR3 sequence is 14 residues long.

A note on this clonotype: The junction does not match germline at one end; this may be a read error. This chain joins TRBV27 and TRBJ2-4; 9 nucleotides agree with TRBD1. CDR3 length: 12 residues. From germline, CDR1 is MNHEY and CDR2 SMNVEV (reference sequence). DNA for the CDR3: TGTGCCAGCAGCCGACCGGGACAGGGTACGCACTTC. Translating gives CASSRPGQGTHF.

This chain links TRBV30 with TRBJ2-3; 8 positions match TRBD2. CDR1 and CDR2 (germline): GTSNPN, SVGIG (reference sequence). This CDR3 comprises 14 residues. The junction had 9 bases not matched to a gene; V was cut back by 4 bases and J by 6 bases. CDR3 nucleotide sequence: TGTGCCTGGACTAAAGGACTAGCCGCTGATACGCAGTATTTT. Its translation: CAWTKGLAADTQYF.

The chain recombines TRBV28 with TRBJ1-2, with a tentative D call TRBD1 (6 bases). V was shortened by 3 bases and J by 3 bases, with 14 bases between the two germline ends. The CDR3 length is 15 residues. The germline V gene has CDR1 MDHEN and CDR2 SYDVKM. CDR3 sequence reads: CASSLAGAAHYGYTF. The CDR3 DNA reads TGTGCCAGCAGTTTGGCGGGGGCGGCGCACTATGGCTACACCTTC.